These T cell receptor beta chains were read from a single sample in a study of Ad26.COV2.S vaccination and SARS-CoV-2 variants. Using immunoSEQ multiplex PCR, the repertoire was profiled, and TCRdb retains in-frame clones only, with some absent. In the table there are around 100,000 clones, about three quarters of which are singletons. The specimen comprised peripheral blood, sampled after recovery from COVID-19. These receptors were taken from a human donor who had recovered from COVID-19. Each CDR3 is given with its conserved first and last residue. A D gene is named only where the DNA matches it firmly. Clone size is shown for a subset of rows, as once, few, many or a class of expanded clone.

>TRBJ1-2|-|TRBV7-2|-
TGTGCCAGCAGCTTTGGACAGTCCAACTATGGCTACACCTTC
CASSFGQSNYGYTF
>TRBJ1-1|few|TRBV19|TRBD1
TGTGCCAGCGAAAGGGGGCTGTCTGACACTGAAGCTTTCTTT
CASERGLSDTEAFF
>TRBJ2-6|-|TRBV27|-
TGTGCCAGCAGATACAACTCTGGGGCCAACGTCCTGACTTTC
CASRYNSGANVLTF
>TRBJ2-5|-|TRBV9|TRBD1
TGTGCCAGCAGCGCTAGACAGGGGGATGGGGAAGAGACCCAGTACTTC
CASSARQGDGEETQYF
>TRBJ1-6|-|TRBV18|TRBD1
TGTGCCAGCTCACGGGACAGGGGTAGCAATTCACCCCTCCACTTT
CASSRDRGSNSPLHF
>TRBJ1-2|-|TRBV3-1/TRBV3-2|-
TGTGCCAGCAGCCAAGAGACACTTAACTATGGCTACACCTTC
CASSQETLNYGYTF
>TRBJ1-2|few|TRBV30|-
TGTGCCTGGAGTGTAGCGGGGTCGTCAGGCTACACCTTC
CAWSVAGSSGYTF
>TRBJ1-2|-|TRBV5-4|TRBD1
TGTGCCAGCAGCCACGACAGGGGGCACGGCTACACCTTC
CASSHDRGHGYTF
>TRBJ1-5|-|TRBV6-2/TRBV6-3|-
TGTGCCAGCACCCCCTGCAAGCCCCAGCATTTT
CASTPCKPQHF
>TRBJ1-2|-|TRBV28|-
TGTGCCAGCAGTTTAGGGAGGGTCGATGGCTACACCTTC
CASSLGRVDGYTF
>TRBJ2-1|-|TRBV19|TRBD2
TGTGCCAGTACCCCACCCCCGACTAGCGGGGGGGCCCGGGAGCAGTTCTTC
CASTPPPTSGGAREQFF
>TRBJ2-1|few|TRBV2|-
TGTGCCAGCAGTGAAGGGAAGCGCCGGGAGTTCTTC
CASSEGKRREFF
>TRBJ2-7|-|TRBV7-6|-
TGTGCCAGCAGCCATGGGCAGGGGTCGGGGGACGAGCAGTACTTC
CASSHGQGSGDEQYF
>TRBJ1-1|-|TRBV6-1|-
TGTGCCAGCAGTGAGGTGGACCCGAACACTGAAGCTTTCTTT
CASSEVDPNTEAFF
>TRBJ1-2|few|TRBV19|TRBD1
TGTGCCAGTAGTAGGACAGGGAACTATGGCTACACCTTC
CASSRTGNYGYTF
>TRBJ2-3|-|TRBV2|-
TGTGCCAGCATCGCCCTGACAGATACGCAGTATTTT
CASIALTDTQYF
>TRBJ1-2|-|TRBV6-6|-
TGTGCCAGTGCCCAAATGGACTATGGCTACACCTTC
CASAQMDYGYTF
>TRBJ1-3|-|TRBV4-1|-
TGCGCCAGCAGCCAGAATACAGGCTCTGGAAACACCATATATTTT
CASSQNTGSGNTIYF
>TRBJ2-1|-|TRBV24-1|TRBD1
TGTGCCACCAGCGACAGTGGGACAGGGGAGAACAATGAGCAGTTCTTC
CATSDSGTGENNEQFF
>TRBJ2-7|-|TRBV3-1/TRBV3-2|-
TGTGCCAGCAGCCGGGGGAGGGGGTACGAGCAGTACTTC
CASSRGRGYEQYF
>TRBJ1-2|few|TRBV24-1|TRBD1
TGTGCCACCAGTGAGCTTGACCGGGACAGGGTCTATGGCTACACCTTC
CATSELDRDRVYGYTF
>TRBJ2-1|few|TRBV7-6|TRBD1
TGTGCCAGCAGCTTATTTCGACAGGGGGTTTCGTACAATGAGCAGTTCTTC
CASSLFRQGVSYNEQFF
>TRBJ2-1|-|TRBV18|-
TGTGCCAGCGCGGACAGTCCTTCGCGACTGAACAATGAGCAGTTCTTC
CASADSPSRLNNEQFF
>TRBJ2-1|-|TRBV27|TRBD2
TGTGCCAGCACGCGGGACAGTCGCCACTCTAGCGGGGGGGGAGAGCAGTTCTTC
CASTRDSRHSSGGGEQFF
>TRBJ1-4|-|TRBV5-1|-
TGCGCCAGCAGCACAACCGGGACTACTGAAAAACTGTTTTTT
CASSTTGTTEKLFF
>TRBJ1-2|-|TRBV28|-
TGTGCCAGCACTGGACTGCTAGCAGCTGGCTACACCTTC
CASTGLLAAGYTF
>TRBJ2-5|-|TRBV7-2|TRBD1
TGTGCCAGCAGCGGACAGGGGGCGGGGACCCAGTACTTC
CASSGQGAGTQYF
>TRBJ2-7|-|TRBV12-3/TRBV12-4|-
TGTGCCAGCAGTTCCCTAAGCTACGAGCAGTACTTC
CASSSLSYEQYF
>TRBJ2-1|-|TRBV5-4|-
TGTGCCAGCAGGATCGGACCGGGGGATGAGCAGTTCTTC
CASRIGPGDEQFF
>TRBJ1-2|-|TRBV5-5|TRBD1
TGTGCCAGCAGCTCCGGGACAGGGGTTTATGGCTACACCTTC
CASSSGTGVYGYTF
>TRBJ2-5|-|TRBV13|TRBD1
TGTGCCAGCAGCCCCAATACAGGGGCCCAAGAGACCCAGTACTTC
CASSPNTGAQETQYF
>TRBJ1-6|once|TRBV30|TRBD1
TGTGCCTGGAGTGGGACAGGGGATTCACCCCTCCACTTT
CAWSGTGDSPLHF
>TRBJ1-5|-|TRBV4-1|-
TGCGCCAGCAGCCGTCAGCCCCAGCATTTT
CASSRQPQHF